The clone carrying this T cell receptor (beta chain) was counted only a few times. As yet, its antigen is unknown. Germline V gene data show CDR1 as SEHNR and CDR2 as FQNEAQ (reference sequence). V was clipped by 5 bases and J by 7 bases; unmatched bases: 11. This CDR3 region has 15 residues. This record comes from a study of blood T cells in healthy people across ages. Findings and caveats of the study: Age brought a roughly linear fall in TCR beta diversity measured per million T cells.

Together with a sample-barcoded 5' primer, a J-beta primer mix was included in a second PCR lasting about 6 to 11 cycles. TCRdb reprocessed the 5' RACE reads with MiXCR, giving one entry per CDR3 protein. The sample records about 720,000 distinct CDR3 sequences, roughly 25% being singletons. Separately, the same data were catalogued under a study of T cells of mothers and their children. From that second work: Sample barcodes plus 2-4 random nucleotides came from the M1S primer.

The sequencing sample was made of blood. The chain employs TRBV7-9 and TRBJ2-7, with 10 bases fitting TRBD1. The sequence was collected from a boy between 10 and 17 years old in good health. The CDR3: CASSEPGQGTREQYF. DNA for the CDR3: TGTGCCAGCAGCGAGCCGGGACAGGGGACGCGGGAGCAGTACTTC.